This T cell receptor beta chain was observed in a study of cytomegalovirus exposure and HLA in healthy donors. The PCR employed 60 Vbeta primers together with 13 Jbeta primers. The method was immunoSEQ multiplex PCR; TCRdb's version includes in-frame clones alone and lacks a portion of them. This table holds about 160,000 clones, approximately 79% found once. Whole-study findings and limits: It was only CMV serostatus that was available as immune exposure information.

Germline V lookup: CDR1 SGDLS, CDR2 YYNGEE. The CDR3 covers 17 residues. With regard to this clone: Its antigen is unknown. The junction shows a germline mismatch at one end, possibly a read error.

The chain employs TRBV9 and TRBJ2-1, with 8 bases aligning to TRBD2. This clonotype was sampled from a middle-aged man in good health and CMV-seronegative. The sequenced material came from PBMCs. The CDR3 loop is CVSSPGGGRPSYNEQFF. The CDR3 region has the DNA TGTGTCAGCAGCCCTGGGGGCGGGAGGCCCTCCTACAATGAGCAGTTCTTC.